A selection of T cell receptor beta chains follows, all from one sample in a study of cytomegalovirus exposure and HLA in healthy donors. Clones were sequenced by immunoSEQ multiplex PCR, and TCRdb holds only the in-frame ones, with some missing. The sample has about 130,000 clones; about 83% are singletons. Input material: PBMCs. All receptors come from a woman aged 25-40 years in good health and CMV-seronegative. Each CDR3 is given with its conserved first and last residue. The D gene is left open where the match is weak. The size field is filled for only some rows; it gives once, few, many or a size class.

CASSRGLAYNEQFF TGTGCCAGCAGTAGGGGACTAGCGTACAATGAGCAGTTCTTC TRBJ2-1 14 . TRBD2 TRBV5-8
CSAPTGGYGCTF . TRBJ1-2 12 . . TRBV29-1
CAGGDEKLFF TGTGCCGGGGGGGATGAAAAACTGTTTTTT TRBJ1-4 10 . . TRBV7-9
CASSRGATMTYEQYF TGTGCCAGCAGCCGGGGGGCCACTATGACCTACGAGCAGTACTTC TRBJ2-7 15 . . TRBV7-2
CASSPLQVGMVTEAFF TGTGCCAGCTCACCCCTACAGGTGGGTATGGTAACTGAAGCTTTCTTT TRBJ1-1 16 . . TRBV18
CSVSPGQNTGELFF TGCAGCGTTTCGCCGGGACAGAATACCGGGGAGCTGTTTTTT TRBJ2-2 14 . TRBD1 TRBV29-1
CASSYLGGPNGNEQFF TGTGCCAGCAGTTACCTGGGAGGGCCGAACGGCAATGAGCAGTTCTTC TRBJ2-1 16 few TRBD2 TRBV6-5
CASSPWLMNTEAFF TGTGCCAGCAGTCCGTGGCTGATGAACACTGAAGCTTTCTTT TRBJ1-1 14 . . TRBV27
CASSMWGDYSNQPQHF TGTGCCAGTAGTATGTGGGGGGATTATAGCAATCAGCCCCAGCATTTT TRBJ1-5 16 . . TRBV19
CASSYWTSGRIEQYF TGTGCCAGCAGTTATTGGACTAGCGGGAGAATAGAGCAGTACTTC TRBJ2-7 15 once TRBD2 TRBV6-5
CASSEAGTSGSYEQYF TGTGCCAGCAGTGAAGCTGGGACTAGCGGGAGTTACGAGCAGTACTTC TRBJ2-7 16 . TRBD2 TRBV6-1
CASSLASGRGQETQYF TGTGCCAGCAGCTTAGCATCGGGGAGGGGCCAAGAGACCCAGTACTTC TRBJ2-5 16 . TRBD2 TRBV11-2
CASSSLAVQETQYF TGTGCCAGCAGTTCCTTAGCGGTTCAAGAGACCCAGTACTTC TRBJ2-5 14 . . TRBV28
CAISGRGSITYNEQFF TGTGCCATCAGTGGCCGCGGGAGTATCACCTACAATGAGCAGTTCTTC TRBJ2-1 16 few TRBD2 TRBV10-3
CASSVAGGMAEAFF TGTGCCAGCAGCGTAGCGGGGGGTATGGCTGAAGCTTTCTTT TRBJ1-1 14 . . TRBV9
CASSVEPGNQPQHF TGTGCCAGCAGCGTAGAGCCCGGCAATCAGCCCCAGCATTTT TRBJ1-5 14 . . TRBV9
CAINQGADYGYTF TGTGCCATCAACCAGGGGGCTGACTATGGCTACACCTTC TRBJ1-2 13 . TRBD1 TRBV6-5
CASGQVHNQPQHF TGTGCCAGTGGACAGGTACACAATCAGCCCCAGCATTTT TRBJ1-5 13 . TRBD1 TRBV28
CASSFRQGLDSNYGYTF TGTGCCAGCAGTTTTCGACAGGGTTTGGATTCGAACTATGGCTACACCTTC TRBJ1-2 17 . TRBD1 TRBV28
CASSPTPPWTVGPYEQYF TGTGCCAGCTCACCAACGCCCCCCTGGACAGTAGGTCCCTACGAGCAGTACTTC TRBJ2-7 18 . . TRBV18
CASSTGLAGSYEQYF TGTGCCAGTAGCACGGGACTAGCGGGCTCCTACGAGCAGTACTTC TRBJ2-7 15 . TRBD2 TRBV19
CARSLDAGLAGLYEQYF TGTGCCAGAAGCTTGGACGCGGGACTAGCGGGATTATACGAGCAGTACTTC TRBJ2-7 17 . TRBD2 TRBV5-3
CASRVASGTNTGELFF TGCGCCAGCAGAGTGGCTAGCGGGACAAACACCGGGGAGCTGTTTTTT TRBJ2-2 16 . TRBD2 TRBV5-1
CATSRYPPETQYF TGTGCCACCAGCAGATATCCCCCAGAGACCCAGTACTTC TRBJ2-5 13 . . TRBV15
CASSEPGRKDEAFF TGTGCCAGCAGTGAACCGGGGAGGAAGGATGAAGCTTTCTTT TRBJ1-1 14 . . TRBV6-1
CASSLETASTEAFF TGTGCCAGCAGCTTGGAAACAGCCAGCACTGAAGCTTTCTTT TRBJ1-1 14 . . TRBV5-4
CASSPTGVDTQYF TGTGCCAGCAGCCCCACAGGGGTAGATACGCAGTATTTT TRBJ2-3 13 . TRBD1 TRBV5-4
CASASGGSYEQYF TGTGCCAGCGCTAGCGGGGGTTCCTACGAGCAGTACTTC TRBJ2-7 13 . TRBD2 TRBV28
CATRTHTTGELFF TGTGCCACCAGGACTCATACCACCGGGGAGCTGTTTTTT TRBJ2-2 13 few . TRBV5-4
CASSLSASGNTDTQYF TGTGCCAGCAGTTTATCGGCTAGCGGGAACACAGATACGCAGTATTTT TRBJ2-3 16 . TRBD2 TRBV28
CASSPGIHLEKLFF TGTGCCAGCAGCCCAGGGATCCACCTCGAAAAACTGTTTTTT TRBJ1-4 14 few . TRBV7-9
CASTESGAREKLFF TGTGCCAGCACCGAGTCAGGGGCCAGGGAAAAACTGTTTTTT TRBJ1-4 14 . . TRBV2
CASTRDREGYYGYPF TGTGCCAGCACTCGAGACAGGGAAGGGTACTATGGCTACCCCTTC TRBJ1-2 15 . TRBD1 TRBV6-5
CASSHHTRGSNQPQHF TGCGCCAGCAGCCATCATACCAGGGGGAGCAATCAGCCCCAGCATTTT TRBJ1-5 16 . TRBD1 TRBV4-1
CASKSRDGRRGQPQHF TGTGCCAGCAAAAGCCGGGACGGGCGCAGGGGTCAGCCCCAGCATTTT TRBJ1-5 16 . . TRBV7-3
CASSQVGQGRQPQHF TGCGCCAGCAGCCAAGTGGGGCAGGGTCGTCAGCCCCAGCATTTT TRBJ1-5 15 few . TRBV4-1
CASSFGLAGPRGTDTQYF TGTGCCAGCAGCTTTGGACTAGCGGGGCCCAGGGGAACAGATACGCAGTATTTT TRBJ2-3 18 . TRBD2 TRBV7-6
CASSQVTGTDYGYTF TGCGCCAGCAGCCAAGTGACCGGGACAGACTATGGCTACACCTTC TRBJ1-2 15 . TRBD1 TRBV4-1
CASSPPQGQSTGELFF TGTGCCAGCTCACCACCACAGGGGCAAAGCACCGGGGAGCTGTTTTTT TRBJ2-2 16 . TRBD1 TRBV18
CASSSGGSSNQPQHF TGTGCCAGCAGTTCAGGGGGTTCTAGCAATCAGCCCCAGCATTTT TRBJ1-5 15 . TRBD1 TRBV28
CASSPPGRGDVTEAFF TGTGCCAGCAGTCCCCCCGGGAGAGGGGACGTTACTGAAGCTTTCTTT TRBJ1-1 16 few . TRBV28
CASGRGQDEQYF TGTGCCAGCGGTAGAGGACAGGACGAGCAGTACTTC TRBJ2-7 12 few TRBD1 TRBV6-6
CASSFLRNSYNSPLHF TGTGCCAGCAGTTTTCTCAGAAATTCCTATAATTCACCCCTCCACTTT TRBJ1-6 16 once . TRBV28
CASSLGTGAYEQYF TGTGCCAGCAGTCTCGGGACAGGGGCCTACGAGCAGTACTTC TRBJ2-7 14 . TRBD1 TRBV28
CASSGRTGNYYEQYF TGTGCCAGCAGTGGAAGAACAGGGAATTACTACGAGCAGTACTTC TRBJ2-7 15 . . TRBV2